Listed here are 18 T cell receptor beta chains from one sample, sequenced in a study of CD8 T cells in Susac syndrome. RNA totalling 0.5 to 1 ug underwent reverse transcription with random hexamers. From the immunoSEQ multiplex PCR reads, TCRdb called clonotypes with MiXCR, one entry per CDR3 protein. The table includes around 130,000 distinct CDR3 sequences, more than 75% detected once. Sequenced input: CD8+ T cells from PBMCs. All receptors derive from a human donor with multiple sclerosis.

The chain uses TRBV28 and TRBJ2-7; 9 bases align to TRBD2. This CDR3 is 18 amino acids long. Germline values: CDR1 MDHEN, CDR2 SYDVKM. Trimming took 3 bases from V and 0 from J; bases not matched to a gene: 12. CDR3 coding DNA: TGTGCCAGCAGTTTTTCTGCTAGCGGGAACTCACCCTCCTACGAGCAGTACTTC. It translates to CASSFSASGNSPSYEQYF.

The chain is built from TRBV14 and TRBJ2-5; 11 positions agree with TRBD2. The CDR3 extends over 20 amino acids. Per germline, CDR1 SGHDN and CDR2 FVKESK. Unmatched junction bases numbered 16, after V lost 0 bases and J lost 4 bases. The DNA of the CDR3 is TGTGCCAGCAGCCAAGACGCCCCACTAGCGGGAGAGTCGGCAGGAGAGACCCAGTACTTC. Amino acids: CASSQDAPLAGESAGETQYF.

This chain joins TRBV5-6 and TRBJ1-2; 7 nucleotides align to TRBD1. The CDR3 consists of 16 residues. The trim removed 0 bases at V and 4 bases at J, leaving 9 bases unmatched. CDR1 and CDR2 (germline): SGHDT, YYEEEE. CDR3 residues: CASSLGAGGLLYGYTF. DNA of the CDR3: TGTGCCAGCAGCTTGGGCGCAGGGGGACTCCTCTATGGCTACACCTTC. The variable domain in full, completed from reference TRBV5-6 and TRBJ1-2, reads DAGVTQSPTHLIKTRGQQVTLRCSPKSGHDTVSWYQQALGQGPQFIFQYYEEEERQRGNFPDRFSGHQFPNYSSELNVNALLLGDSALYLCASSLGAGGLLYGYTFGSGTRLTVV.

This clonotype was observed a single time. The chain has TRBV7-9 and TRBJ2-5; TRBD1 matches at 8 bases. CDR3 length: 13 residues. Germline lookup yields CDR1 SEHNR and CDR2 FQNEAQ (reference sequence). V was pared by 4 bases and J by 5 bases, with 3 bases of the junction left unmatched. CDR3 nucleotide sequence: TGTGCCAGCAGCTCTACAGGGGGGGAGACCCAGTACTTC. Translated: CASSSTGGETQYF. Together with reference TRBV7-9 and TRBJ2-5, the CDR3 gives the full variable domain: DTGVSQNPRHKITKRGQNVTFRCDPISEHNRLYWYRQTLGQGPEFLTYFQNEAQLEKSRLLSDRFSAERPKGSFSTLEIQRTEQGDSAMYLCASSSTGGETQYFGPGTRLLVL.

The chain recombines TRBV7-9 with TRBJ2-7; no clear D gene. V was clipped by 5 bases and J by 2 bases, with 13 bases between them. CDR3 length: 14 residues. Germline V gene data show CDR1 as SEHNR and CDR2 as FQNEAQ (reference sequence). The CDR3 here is CASSPRSWPYEQYF. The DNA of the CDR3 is TGTGCCAGCAGCCCTAGGTCCTGGCCCTACGAGCAGTACTTC.

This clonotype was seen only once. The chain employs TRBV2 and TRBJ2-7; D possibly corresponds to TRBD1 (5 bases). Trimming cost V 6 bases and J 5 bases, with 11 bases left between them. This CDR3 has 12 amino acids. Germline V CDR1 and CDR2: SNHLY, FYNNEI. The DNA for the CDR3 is TGTGCCAGCAGCCAGGGCGTCCACGAGCAGTACTTC. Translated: CASSQGVHEQYF.

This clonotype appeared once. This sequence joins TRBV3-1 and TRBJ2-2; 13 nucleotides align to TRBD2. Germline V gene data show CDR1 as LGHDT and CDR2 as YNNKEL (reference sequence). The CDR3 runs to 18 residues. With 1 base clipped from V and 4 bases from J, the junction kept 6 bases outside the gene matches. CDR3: CASSQAELAGGRTGELFF. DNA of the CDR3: TGTGCCAGCAGCCAAGCAGAACTAGCGGGAGGGCGCACCGGGGAGCTGTTTTTT. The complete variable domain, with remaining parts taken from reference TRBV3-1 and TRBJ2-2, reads DTAVSQTPKYLVTQMGNDKSIKCEQNLGHDTMYWYKQDSKKFLKIMFSYNNKELIINETVPNRFSPKSPDKAHLNLHINSLELGDSAVYFCASSQAELAGGRTGELFFGEGSRLTVL.

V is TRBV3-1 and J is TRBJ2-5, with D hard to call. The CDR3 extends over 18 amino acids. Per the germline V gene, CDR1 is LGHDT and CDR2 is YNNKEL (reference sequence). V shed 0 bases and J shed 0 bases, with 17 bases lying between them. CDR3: CASSQENTPLGYQETQYF. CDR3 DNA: TGTGCCAGCAGCCAAGAGAACACCCCGCTAGGGTACCAAGAGACCCAGTACTTC.

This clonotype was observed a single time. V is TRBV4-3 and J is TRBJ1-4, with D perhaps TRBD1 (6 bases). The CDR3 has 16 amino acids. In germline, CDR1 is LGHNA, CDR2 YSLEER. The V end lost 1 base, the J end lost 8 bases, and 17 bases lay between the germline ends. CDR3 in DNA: TGCGCCAGCAGCCAAGGGACAGCCCCTGGGAGAGAAAAACTGTTTTTT. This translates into CASSQGTAPGREKLFF.

The CDR3 reads CATSETSGSVYNEQFF. In nucleotides, the CDR3 is TGTGCCACCAGTGAAACTAGCGGGAGTGTGTACAATGAGCAGTTCTTC. V is TRBV24-1 and J is TRBJ2-1; 11 bases agree with TRBD2. The trim removed 4 bases at V and 4 bases at J, leaving 5 bases unmatched. Germline V gene data show CDR1 as KGHDR and CDR2 as SFDVKD. CDR3 length: 16 amino acids.

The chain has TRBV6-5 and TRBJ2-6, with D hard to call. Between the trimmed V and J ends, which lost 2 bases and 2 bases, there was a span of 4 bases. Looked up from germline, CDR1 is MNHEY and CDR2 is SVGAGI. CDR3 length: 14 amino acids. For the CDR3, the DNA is TGTGCCAGCAGTTACATCGCTGGGGCCAACGTCCTGACTTTC. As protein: CASSYIAGANVLTF.

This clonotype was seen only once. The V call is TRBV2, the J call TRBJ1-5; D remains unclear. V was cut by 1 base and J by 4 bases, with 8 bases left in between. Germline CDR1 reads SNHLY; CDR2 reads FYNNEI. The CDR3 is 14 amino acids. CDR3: CASSEVAANQPQHF. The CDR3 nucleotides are TGTGCCAGCAGTGAAGTGGCAGCAAATCAGCCCCAGCATTTT.

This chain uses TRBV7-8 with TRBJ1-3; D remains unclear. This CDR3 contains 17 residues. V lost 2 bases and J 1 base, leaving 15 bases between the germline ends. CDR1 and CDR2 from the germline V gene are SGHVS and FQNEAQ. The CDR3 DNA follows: TGTGCCAGCAGCTTAAGAGACCCCAAGTCGTCTGGAAACACCATATATTTT. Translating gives CASSLRDPKSSGNTIYF. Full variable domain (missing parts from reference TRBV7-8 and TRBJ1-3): GAGVSQSPRYKVAKRGQDVALRCDPISGHVSLFWYQQALGQGPEFLTYFQNEAQLDKSGLPSDRFFAERPEGSVSTLKIQRTQQEDSAVYLCASSLRDPKSSGNTIYFGEGSWLTVV.

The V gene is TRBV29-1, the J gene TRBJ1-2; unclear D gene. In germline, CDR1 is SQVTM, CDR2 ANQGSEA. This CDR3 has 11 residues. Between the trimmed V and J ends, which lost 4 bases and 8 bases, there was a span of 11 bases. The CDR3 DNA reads TGCAGCGTTGTGGCCCCGGGGGGCTACACCTTC. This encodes CSVVAPGGYTF. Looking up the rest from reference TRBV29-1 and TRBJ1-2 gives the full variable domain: SAVISQKPSRDICQRGTSLTIQCQVDSQVTMMFWYRQQPGQSLTLIATANQGSEATYESGFVIDKFPISRPNLTFSTLTVSNMSPEDSSIYLCSVVAPGGYTFGSGTRLTVV.

CDR3 DNA sequence: TGTGCCAGCAGTACTATGGGAGAGGAGTACTTC. Translated, it gives CASSTMGEEYF. This chain joins TRBV27 and TRBJ2-7; TRBD2 might be the D (5 bases). Germline V gene sequence: CDR1 MNHEY, CDR2 SMNVEV (reference sequence). CDR3 size: 11 residues. V was clipped by 5 bases and J by 11 bases, with 13 bases between them.

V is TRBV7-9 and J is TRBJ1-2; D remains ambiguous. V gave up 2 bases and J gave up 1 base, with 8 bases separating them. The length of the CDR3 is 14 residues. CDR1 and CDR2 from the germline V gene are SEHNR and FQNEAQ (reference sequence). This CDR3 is CASSLTPDNYGYTF. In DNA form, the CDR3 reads TGTGCCAGCAGCTTAACCCCAGATAACTATGGCTACACCTTC.

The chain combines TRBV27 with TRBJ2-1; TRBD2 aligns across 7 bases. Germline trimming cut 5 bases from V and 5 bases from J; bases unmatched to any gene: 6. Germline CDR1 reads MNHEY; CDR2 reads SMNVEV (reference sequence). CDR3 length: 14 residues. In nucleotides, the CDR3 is TGTGCCAGCAGTCCAGAGCGGGGACACAATGAGCAGTTCTTC. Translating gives CASSPERGHNEQFF.

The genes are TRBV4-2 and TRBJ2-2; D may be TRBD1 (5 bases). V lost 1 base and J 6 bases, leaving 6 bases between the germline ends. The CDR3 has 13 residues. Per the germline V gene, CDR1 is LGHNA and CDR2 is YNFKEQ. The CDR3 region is CASSQVGAGELFF. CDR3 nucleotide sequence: TGTGCCAGCAGCCAAGTAGGGGCCGGGGAGCTGTTTTTT.